One TCR beta chain is described in this entry. Its cognate antigen is unknown. The method was immunoSEQ multiplex PCR; TCRdb's version includes in-frame clones alone and lacks a portion of them. The profile shows over 120,000 clones, around 92% of them singletons. These data are taken from a study of T cell responses to AZD1222 COVID-19 vaccine. Study-wide points: Just a handful of AZD1222 recipients were seropositive at baseline.

The CDR3 is 16 amino acids. Per germline, CDR1 SGHAT and CDR2 FQNNGV. Unmatched junction bases numbered 12, after V lost 5 bases and J lost 2 bases. Sequenced here: peripheral blood, sampled after recovery from COVID-19. The sequence derives from an adult who had recovered from COVID-19. V is TRBV11-2 and J is TRBJ2-7; 7 bases are shared with TRBD1. CDR3: CASSPRTGSGPYEQYF. Written as DNA, the CDR3 is TGTGCCAGCAGCCCCCGGACAGGTTCCGGGCCCTACGAGCAGTACTTC.